This T cell receptor (beta chain) was documented in a study of blood T cell repertoires in COVID-19. Study context: Samples of COVID-19 (acute and convalescent) were obtained from the United States, Italy and Spain.

Cohort placement rested on clinical history that participants reported themselves. Cohort 3 recovery required two negative PCRs, clearance, or symptom resolution. TCRdb's table, derived via immunoSEQ multiplex PCR, lists solely in-frame clones and lacks some. The sample holds about 400,000 clones; about nine tenths are singletons and the top ten take about 1.7%. The sequenced sample was PBMCs or T cells enriched from blood (not recorded which). The sequence derives from a woman under 40 who had recovered from COVID-19.

CDR3 sequence: CATSGGLQDTQYF. The CDR3 DNA is TGTGCCACCTCGGGGGGGCTACAAGATACGCAGTATTTT. The rearrangement joins TRBV24-1 to TRBJ2-3; TRBD2 agrees at 8 bases. V shed 9 bases and J 5 bases; nucleotides not matched to a gene: 6. This CDR3 contains 13 residues. Per the germline V gene, CDR1 is KGHDR and CDR2 is SFDVKD.